The 9 T cell receptor beta chains reported below all come from one sample, sequenced in a study of shared clonotypes between healthy human individuals. Assay: immunoSEQ multiplex PCR; the TCRdb copy retains only in-frame clones and omits some. The repertoire holds hundreds of thousands of clones, 74% seen once, with 1.5% to 2% in the top ten. Specimen: memory CD4+ T cells sorted from blood. Subset noted: CD45RA-negative fraction. These receptors all come from a woman aged 25 to 39 in good health.

The J gene is TRBJ1-2, the V gene TRBV29-1; D possibly corresponds to TRBD1 (6 bases). CDR1 and CDR2 (germline): SQVTM, ANQGSEA. The CDR3 runs to 14 residues. Trimming left V 3 bases short and J 1 base short, with 12 bases between. The CDR3 spells CSVDRGVDNYGYTF. The CDR3 DNA follows: TGCAGCGTTGATAGGGGGGTAGATAACTATGGCTACACCTTC.

For this clone: This clone may be a read error of a much larger clone one base away. Other DNA sequences of this sample code for an identical CDR3. The chain combines TRBV2 with TRBJ2-5; D not resolved. Trimming removed 6 bases from V and 3 bases from J, with 8 bases in between. This CDR3 spans 12 amino acids. Germline assignment: CDR1 SNHLY and CDR2 FYNNEI. CDR3 nucleotide sequence: TGTGCCAGCAGGGACGGAGAAGAGACCCAGTACTTC. Translating it yields CASRDGEETQYF.

The rearrangement links TRBV9 to TRBJ2-7; 7 nucleotides agree with TRBD1. The CDR3 has 15 amino acids. Germline CDR1 and CDR2: SGDLS and YYNGEE. V lost 0 bases and J lost 3; bases outside the gene matches: 6. CDR3 DNA sequence: TGTGCCAGCAGCGTAGACTCTCGGACAGGCTACGAGCAGTACTTC. This sequence encodes CASSVDSRTGYEQYF.

This rearrangement joins TRBV5-1 to TRBJ2-1; 10 bases are shared with TRBD2. With V trimmed by 2 bases and J by 4 bases, 6 bases remained unmatched. This CDR3 comprises 16 residues. The germline V gene encodes CDR1 SGHRS and CDR2 YFSETQ. The CDR3 protein is CASSLQGTSDYNEQFF. The CDR3 region has the DNA TGCGCCAGCAGCTTACAAGGGACTAGCGATTACAATGAGCAGTTCTTC.

The chain couples TRBV7-9 to TRBJ1-2; D gene ambiguous. The CDR3 spans 14 residues. Germline lookup yields CDR1 SEHNR and CDR2 FQNEAQ (reference sequence). V was pared by 4 bases and J by 5 bases, with 14 bases between. CDR3 DNA: TGTGCCAGCAGCTCGGCCCCGCGGATATATGGCTACACCTTC. Amino acid sequence: CASSSAPRIYGYTF.

CDR3 loop: CASSLGRYEQFF. The DNA for the CDR3 is TGCGCCAGCAGCTTGGGAAGGTATGAGCAGTTCTTC. The chain has TRBV5-1 and TRBJ2-1; D remains unclear. The V end lost 0 bases, the J end lost 8 bases, and 6 bases lay between the germline ends. The CDR3 extends over 12 amino acids. Germline CDR1 is SGHRS and CDR2 is YFSETQ.

The J gene is TRBJ2-6, the V gene TRBV19; TRBD1 agrees at 9 bases. This CDR3 region has 14 residues. The germline CDR1 and CDR2 sequences are LNHDA and SQIVND (reference sequence). V shed 8 bases, J shed 2 bases, and the junction held 1 base outside the gene matches. Here the CDR3 DNA reads TGTGCCAGTCGGACAGGGGCTGGGGCCAACGTCCTGACTTTC. Residues: CASRTGAGANVLTF. Variable domain in full (rest from reference TRBV19 and TRBJ2-6): DGGITQSPKYLFRKEGQNVTLSCEQNLNHDAMYWYRQDPGQGLRLIYYSQIVNDFQKGDIAEGYSVSREKKESFPLTVTSAQKNPTAFYLCASRTGAGANVLTFGAGSRLTVL.

In its sample, this clone was seen a few times. The J gene is TRBJ2-1, the V gene TRBV7-2, with 15 bases aligning to TRBD2. This CDR3 has 18 residues. Germline CDR1 and CDR2: SGHTA and FQGNSA. Trimming took 5 bases from V and 7 from J; bases not matched to a gene: 12. The chain's CDR3 is CASSLRTSGRAIGNEQFF. CDR3 nucleotide sequence: TGTGCCAGCAGCCTACGGACTAGCGGGAGGGCCATAGGGAATGAGCAGTTCTTC.

This clone was seen once. The chain combines TRBV25-1 with TRBJ1-1; no firm D call. The CDR3 runs to 13 residues. The germline V gene has CDR1 MGHDK and CDR2 SYGVNS. V gave up 4 bases and J gave up 2 bases, with 8 bases separating them. CDR3 coding DNA: TGTGCCAGCAGTGGGGCAGTAAACACTGAAGCTTTCTTT. This sequence encodes CASSGAVNTEAFF.